One and the same sample provided the 32 T cell receptor beta chains below, sequenced in a study of T cell repertoires in aging, cancer and after chemotherapy. TRB rearrangements spanning V, D and J were amplified using mixed TRB-A/B primers. From the multiplex PCR reads, TCRdb called clonotypes with MiXCR, one entry per CDR3 protein. The sample carries about 11,000 distinct CDR3 sequences, 32% recorded once. Amplification of TCR beta used genomic DNA extracted from peripheral blood. Sequenced material: blood. The receptors were gathered from a human donor in good health. The donor label of this sample is uncertain.

This clonotype is categorized as medium-sized. The chain links TRBV6-5 to TRBJ2-3, with TRBD1 as a possible D gene (6 bases). The CDR3 loop spans 14 amino acids. V shed 6 bases and J shed 0 bases, with 10 bases lying between them. Per the germline V gene, CDR1 is MNHEY and CDR2 is SVGAGI. The CDR3 loop is CASRTGWSTDTQYF. In DNA form, the CDR3 reads TGTGCCAGCAGAACAGGGTGGAGCACAGATACGCAGTATTTT.

V and J are TRBV6-2 or TRBV6-3 and TRBJ1-5; D perhaps matches TRBD1 (6 bases). Trimming shortened V by 0 bases and J by 2 bases, and 11 bases separated the two germline ends. The V gene's germline CDR1 is MNHEY and CDR2 SVGEGT. The CDR3 totals 16 residues. In DNA form, the CDR3 reads TGTGCCAGCAGTTACTCCGGGGGGCGAGGCAATCAGCCCCAGCATTTT. The encoded protein is CASSYSGGRGNQPQHF.

The V and J genes are TRBV6-4 and TRBJ2-7, with a tentative D call TRBD1 (6 bases). The CDR3 consists of 13 residues. Germline V CDR1 and CDR2: MRHNA, SNTAGT. V dropped 4 bases and J dropped 4 bases, with 11 bases sitting between them. The CDR3 here is CASSVPGAYEQYF. CDR3 sequence (DNA): TGTGCCAGCAGTGTCCCAGGGGCTTACGAGCAGTACTTC.

This clonotype was seen only a few times. The chain has TRBV7-2 and TRBJ1-2, with 7 positions matching TRBD1. J was trimmed by 8 bases and V by 3 bases; bases with no gene match: 6. CDR1 is SGHTA and CDR2 is FQGNSA in the germline V gene. This CDR3 comprises 13 residues. The CDR3 region has the DNA TGTGCCAGCAGCTTTAAGGGGGCCTTGGGCTACACCTTC. It is translated as CASSFKGALGYTF.

V and J are TRBV6-2 or TRBV6-3 and TRBJ1-1, with D possibly TRBD1 on 5 matching bases. The germline V and J ends were trimmed by 5 bases and 1 base, with 14 bases remaining between them. The length of the CDR3 is 15 residues. The germline gives CDR1 MNHEY, CDR2 SVGEGT. In DNA, the CDR3 is TGTGCCAGCAGTGAGAGGGGCGCGCGGAACACTGAAGCTTTCTTT. Translated: CASSERGARNTEAFF.

This sequence joins TRBV18 and TRBJ1-3, with no clear D. The CDR3 contains 14 residues. Germline-derived CDR1 and CDR2 are KGHSH and LQKENI. V lost 3 bases and J 0 bases, leaving 6 bases between the germline ends. CDR3 bases: TGTGCCAGCTCACCCGGGAGCTCTGGAAACACCATATATTTT. Translation gives CASSPGSSGNTIYF.

By sample fraction, this clonotype is medium-sized (0.01 to 0.1%). This chain links TRBV5-4 with TRBJ1-1; unclear D gene. The CDR3 has 11 amino acids. The germline V gene encodes CDR1 SGHNT and CDR2 YYREEE (reference sequence). Trimming took 5 bases from V and 1 from J, leaving 3 bases between them. DNA for the CDR3: TGTGCCAGCAGGTCGAACACTGAAGCTTTCTTT. As protein: CASRSNTEAFF.

This clonotype turned up a few times. The chain combines TRBV5-4 with TRBJ2-1; a possible D gene is TRBD2 (6 bases). The V gene's germline CDR1 is SGHNT and CDR2 YYREEE (reference sequence). V was shortened by 4 bases and J by 0 bases, with 20 bases between the two germline ends. This CDR3 is 18 amino acids long. This CDR3 is CASSAPNSGISSYNEQFF. The DNA for the CDR3 is TGTGCCAGCAGCGCACCCAATAGCGGAATAAGCTCCTACAATGAGCAGTTCTTC.

This chain connects TRBV7-2 to TRBJ2-5; 8 nucleotides line up with TRBD1. CDR3 length: 16 amino acids. CDR1 is SGHTA and CDR2 is FQGNSA in the germline V gene. V shed 5 bases, J shed 2 bases, and the junction held 10 bases outside the gene matches. The CDR3 sequence is CASSPQRDRKQETQYF. CDR3 nucleotide sequence: TGTGCCAGCAGCCCTCAGAGGGACAGGAAGCAAGAGACCCAGTACTTC.

This clonotype has a single count. The gene calls are TRBV20-1 and TRBJ1-4; D is possibly TRBD1 (5 bases). CDR1 is DFQATT and CDR2 is SNEGSKA in the germline V gene (reference sequence). V was trimmed by 1 base and J by 0 bases, leaving 12 bases between them. The CDR3 contains 16 residues. The CDR3 DNA reads as TGCAGTGCTAGAGGCGGGACGGCTACAACTAATGAAAAACTGTTTTTT. Its translation is CSARGGTATTNEKLFF.

In its sample, this clonotype ranks as medium-sized. The V gene is TRBV6-4, the J gene TRBJ2-2, with D uncertain. Looked up from germline, CDR1 is MRHNA and CDR2 is SNTAGT. Trimming pared 2 bases from V and 5 bases from J, leaving 15 bases between. The length of the CDR3 is 16 residues. CDR3: CASSDTRATITGELFF. The CDR3 DNA reads as TGTGCCAGCAGTGACACCCGAGCTACTATAACCGGGGAGCTGTTTTTT.

In its sample, this clonotype ranks as medium-sized. This chain joins TRBV27 and TRBJ2-6; D ambiguous. Germline V gives CDR1 MNHEY, CDR2 SMNVEV (reference sequence). The V end was cut by 9 bases, the J end by 3 bases, with 9 bases between. The CDR3 runs 13 residues. The CDR3 DNA is TGTGCCAGTTGGGATCTTGGGGCCAACGTCCTGACTTTC. This sequence encodes CASWDLGANVLTF.

Comment on this clonotype: A much larger clone lies one base from this, so it may be a read error. The chain has TRBV30 and TRBJ1-4; D unclear. The CDR3 is 13 amino acids. The ends were cut back, 2 bases at V and 7 bases at J, with 11 bases in the middle. The germline gives CDR1 GTSNPN, CDR2 SVGIG (reference sequence). The CDR3 DNA follows: TGTGCCTGGAGTCTGGGCTGGGGTGAAAAACTGTTTTTT. This encodes CAWSLGWGEKLFF.

The rearrangement uses TRBV12-3 or TRBV12-4 and TRBJ2-3; 9 bases map to TRBD1. CDR3 size: 14 residues. The trim removed 7 bases at V and 5 bases at J, leaving 7 bases unmatched. The CDR3 region has the DNA TGTGCCAGCATCAGGGACAGGGTTCAAGATACGCAGTATTTT. Protein product: CASIRDRVQDTQYF.

The chain is built from TRBV19 and TRBJ2-2; tentative D call: TRBD2 (6 bases). The CDR3 runs to 15 residues. V was cut by 9 bases and J by 0 bases, with 14 bases left in between. Germline assignment: CDR1 LNHDA and CDR2 SQIVND (reference sequence). The CDR3 spells CASTKGGANTGELFF. The DNA of the CDR3 is TGTGCCAGCACCAAGGGAGGTGCGAACACCGGGGAGCTGTTTTTT.

In its sample, this clonotype is medium-sized. The chain combines TRBV30 with TRBJ1-4; TRBD1 matches at 7 bases. V was clipped by 3 bases and J by 12 bases; unmatched bases: 7. The V gene's germline CDR1 is GTSNPN and CDR2 SVGIG (reference sequence). The CDR3 is 12 residues long. This CDR3 is CAWSRGKEELFF. CDR3 nucleotide sequence: TGTGCCTGGAGCAGGGGGAAGGAGGAACTGTTTTTT.

This clonotype was counted only a few times. The chain has TRBV6-2 or TRBV6-3 and TRBJ2-7; 13 bases agree with TRBD2. The J segment lost 2 bases and the V segment lost 6 bases, leaving 10 bases of the junction unmatched. The CDR3 is 17 amino acids. The germline gives CDR1 MNHEY, CDR2 SVGEGT. The CDR3 reads CASRRLAGGLPPYEQYF. As DNA, the CDR3 is TGTGCCAGCAGAAGACTAGCGGGGGGCCTGCCGCCCTACGAGCAGTACTTC.

Only a few counts were recorded for this clonotype. The V gene is TRBV6-1, the J gene TRBJ1-5; weak D call: TRBD1 (5 bases). Per the germline V gene, CDR1 is MNHNS and CDR2 is SASEGT. Trimming removed 3 bases at V and 7 bases at J, with 16 bases between. There are 15 residues in the CDR3. As DNA, the CDR3 is TGTGCCAGCAGTGACCGGGGCCGCGTTGGACAGCCCCAGCATTTT. Its protein is CASSDRGRVGQPQHF.

This clonotype is labeled as medium-sized. This CDR3 reads CASCVRVPVTDTQYF. The CDR3 nucleotides are TGTGCCAGCTGCGTCAGGGTCCCTGTCACAGATACGCAGTATTTT. This chain links TRBV27 with TRBJ2-3; D is perhaps TRBD1 (5 bases). The CDR3 loop spans 15 amino acids. The germline gives CDR1 MNHEY, CDR2 SMNVEV (reference sequence). V was shortened by 8 bases and J by 2 bases, with 17 bases between the two germline ends.

The sample holds a few counts of this clonotype. The chain couples TRBV15 to TRBJ2-3, with 9 nucleotides matching TRBD1. The CDR3 consists of 16 residues. Looked up from germline, CDR1 is LNHNV and CDR2 is YYDKDF (reference sequence). V lost 1 base to trimming and J lost 5 bases; unmatched junction nucleotides: 7. CDR3 DNA sequence: TGTGCCACCAGCAGAGCTCGGACAGGGGTAGGAGATACGCAGTATTTT. Its protein is CATSRARTGVGDTQYF.

This chain joins TRBV6-2 or TRBV6-3 and TRBJ2-3; TRBD2 aligns across 15 bases. J was trimmed by 7 bases and V by 6 bases; bases with no gene match: 8. Germline CDR1 is MNHEY and CDR2 is SVGEGT. The CDR3 is 16 residues long. The CDR3 is CASRPRGTSGRNTQYF. For the CDR3, the DNA is TGTGCCAGCAGGCCTAGGGGGACTAGCGGGAGGAATACGCAGTATTTT.

In this sample, this clonotype turned up a few times. The chain is built from TRBV10-3 and TRBJ2-3; 11 nucleotides agree with TRBD2. After removal of 7 bases from V and 5 bases from J, the junction contained 8 bases not matched to a gene. The length of the CDR3 is 15 residues. Germline lookup yields CDR1 ENHRY and CDR2 SYGVKD. CDR3 loop: CAIKLSGGAGDTQYF. CDR3 bases: TGTGCCATCAAACTTAGCGGGGGGGCGGGAGATACGCAGTATTTT.

The rearrangement uses TRBV6-5 and TRBJ2-5, with TRBD2 matching over 12 bases. CDR1 and CDR2 (germline): MNHEY, SVGAGI. The CDR3 contains 16 residues. V trimming: 6 bases; J trimming: 5 bases; junction bases outside the gene matches: 10. Here the CDR3 reads CASRTPSGGAWETQYF. DNA of the CDR3: TGTGCCAGCAGAACTCCTAGCGGGGGGGCCTGGGAGACCCAGTACTTC.

V gene TRBV24-1 combines with J gene TRBJ2-3; D is perhaps TRBD1 (5 bases). CDR1 and CDR2 from the germline V gene are KGHDR and SFDVKD. Deletions cut 4 bases from V and 2 bases from J, with 15 bases between. The CDR3 contains 16 residues. The CDR3 spells CATSDPKGFTTDTQYF. CDR3 in DNA: TGTGCCACCAGTGACCCAAAGGGGTTTACCACAGATACGCAGTATTTT.

The rearrangement links TRBV19 to TRBJ2-1; 8 bases fit TRBD2. The ends lost 6 bases at V and 7 bases at J; junction bases unmatched: 5. The CDR3 sequence is 13 residues long. Germline loops: CDR1 LNHDA, CDR2 SQIVND (reference sequence). The CDR3 nucleotides read TGTGCCAGTAGAGGACTAGCTATGAATGAGCAGTTCTTC. It codes for CASRGLAMNEQFF.

This clonotype occurred a few times. The chain uses TRBV18 and TRBJ1-4, with 7 nucleotides matching TRBD1. Germline V gives CDR1 KGHSH, CDR2 LQKENI. V lost 4 bases and J lost 5; bases outside the gene matches: 1. The CDR3 sequence is 13 residues long. The CDR3 nucleotides read TGTGCCAGCTCACAACAGGGGAATGAAAAACTGTTTTTT. Its protein product is CASSQQGNEKLFF.

Relative to its sample, this clonotype is medium-sized (0.01 to 0.1%). The genes are TRBV19 and TRBJ2-7; D might be TRBD1 or TRBD2, each matching 5 bases. The V end lost 0 bases, the J end lost 5 bases, and 11 bases lay between the germline ends. This CDR3 is built from 14 residues. Germline assignment: CDR1 LNHDA and CDR2 SQIVND (reference sequence). This CDR3 reads CASSIDRDRHEQYF. CDR3 coding DNA: TGTGCCAGTAGTATAGATCGGGACCGCCACGAGCAGTACTTC.

The rearrangement links TRBV6-2 or TRBV6-3 to TRBJ1-1, with 7 nucleotides matching TRBD1. The CDR3 has 15 residues. Germline CDR1 MNHEY, CDR2 SVGEGT. The ends lost 6 bases at V and 1 base at J; junction bases unmatched: 8. The CDR3 protein is CASSDRDSRNTEAFF. The CDR3 DNA reads TGTGCCAGCAGCGACAGGGATAGTAGGAACACTGAAGCTTTCTTT.

By proportion, this clonotype is medium-sized. V and J are TRBV11-1 and TRBJ2-7, with D uncertain. Germline V lookup: CDR1 SGHAT, CDR2 FQDESV (reference sequence). The CDR3 runs 12 residues. V dropped 6 bases and J dropped 0 bases, with 6 bases sitting between them. CDR3 DNA: TGTGCCAGCAGAGGTTCCTCCTACGAGCAGTACTTC. This encodes CASRGSSYEQYF.

The chain is built from TRBV7-2 and TRBJ1-1; 9 positions match TRBD1. The CDR3 extends over 15 amino acids. Germline trimming cut 1 base from V and 5 bases from J; bases unmatched to any gene: 5. Germline assignment: CDR1 SGHTA and CDR2 FQGNSA. The CDR3: CASSLVPGQGTEAFF. The CDR3 bases are TGTGCCAGCAGCTTAGTGCCGGGACAGGGTACTGAAGCTTTCTTT.

This clonotype occurred a few times. The chain carries TRBV30 and TRBJ2-1; D may be TRBD2 (6 bases). Trimming cost V 5 bases and J 7 bases, with 18 bases left between them. Germline-derived CDR1 and CDR2 are GTSNPN and SVGIG (reference sequence). This CDR3 has 14 amino acids. The CDR3 protein is CAWFAGTGYNEQFF. The DNA for the CDR3 is TGTGCCTGGTTTGCCGGGACTGGATATAATGAGCAGTTCTTC.

This clonotype was observed a few times. The rearrangement links TRBV7-6 to TRBJ1-6; tentatively, D is TRBD1 (6 bases). CDR3 size: 13 residues. Trimming removed 5 bases from V and 7 bases from J, with 9 bases in between. CDR1 is SGHVS, CDR2 FNYEAQ, per germline. CDR3 DNA: TGTGCCAGCAGCCGACAGGAGAATTCACCCCTCCACTTT. The encoded protein is CASSRQENSPLHF. The full variable domain, with the rest looked up from reference TRBV7-6 and TRBJ1-6, is GAGVSQSPRYKVTKRGQDVALRCDPISGHVSLYWYRQALGQGPEFLTYFNYEAQQDKSGLPNDRFSAERPEGSISTLTIQRTEQRDSAMYRCASSRQENSPLHFGNGTRLTVT.